The present T cell receptor (beta chain) was sequenced within a study of T cell changes during pregnancy in multiple sclerosis. The germline V gene has CDR1 SGHNT and CDR2 YYREEE (reference sequence). The CDR3 is made up of 15 amino acids. The V gene lost 2 bases and the J gene lost 2 bases, with 11 bases spanning the gap. Repertoires were generated with immunoSEQ multiplex PCR, while TCRdb's copy carries only in-frame clones and drops some. The profile shows fewer than 70,000 clones, 80% to 90% of them singletons. This receptor was taken from a female donor with multiple sclerosis, enrolled in a pregnancy study. The specimen was peripheral blood, collected in the first trimester of pregnancy. This chain uses TRBV5-4 with TRBJ1-3; a possible D gene is TRBD1 (5 bases). For the CDR3, the DNA is TGTGCCAGCAGCTTCGACACAGGAGCTGGAAACACCATATATTTT. Amino acids: CASSFDTGAGNTIYF.